This T cell receptor beta chain emerged from a study of cytotoxic CD8 clonotypes in ibrutinib-treated CLL. The assay was immunoSEQ multiplex PCR, and TCRdb's table has in-frame clones only and misses some. Of approximately 20,000 clones in the sample, 65% to 85% are singletons; the top ten hold approximately 5%. The CDR3 consists of 16 residues. V was clipped by 4 bases and J by 3 bases; unmatched bases: 10. CDR1 and CDR2 from the germline V gene are LGHNA and YSLEER. The source is a human donor with chronic lymphocytic leukemia. Specimen: PBMCs, collected before ibrutinib treatment. The chain carries TRBV4-3 and TRBJ2-3; 7 bases match TRBD1. CDR3: CASSPIYRGRTDTQYF. The CDR3 bases are TGCGCCAGCAGCCCGATCTACAGGGGAAGGACAGATACGCAGTATTTT.